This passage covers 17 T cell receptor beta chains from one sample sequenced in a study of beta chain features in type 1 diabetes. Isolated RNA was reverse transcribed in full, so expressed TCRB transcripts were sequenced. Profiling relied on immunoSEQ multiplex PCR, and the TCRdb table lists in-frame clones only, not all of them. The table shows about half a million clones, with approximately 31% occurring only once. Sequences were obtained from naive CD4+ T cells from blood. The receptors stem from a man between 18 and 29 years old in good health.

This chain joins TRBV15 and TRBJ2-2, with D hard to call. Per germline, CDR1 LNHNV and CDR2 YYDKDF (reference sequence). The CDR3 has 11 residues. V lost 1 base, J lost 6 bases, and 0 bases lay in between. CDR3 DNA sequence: TGTGCCACCAGCAGAGCCGGGGAGCTGTTTTTT. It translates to CATSRAGELFF.

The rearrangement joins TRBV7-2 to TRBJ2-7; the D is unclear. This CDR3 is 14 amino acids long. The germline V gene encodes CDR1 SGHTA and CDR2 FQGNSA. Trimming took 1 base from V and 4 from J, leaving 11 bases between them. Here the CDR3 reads CASSLVGGQYEQYF. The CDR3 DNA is TGTGCCAGCAGCTTAGTGGGCGGCCAATACGAGCAGTACTTC.

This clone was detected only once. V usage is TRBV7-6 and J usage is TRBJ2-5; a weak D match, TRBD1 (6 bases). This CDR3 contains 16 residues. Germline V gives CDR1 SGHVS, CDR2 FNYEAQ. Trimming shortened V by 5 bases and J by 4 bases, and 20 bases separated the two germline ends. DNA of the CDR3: TGTGCCAGCAGCCCAGGGAGCGGAAGAGGGGGAGAGACCCAGTACTTC. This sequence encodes CASSPGSGRGGETQYF. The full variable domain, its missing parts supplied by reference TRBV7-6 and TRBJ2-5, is GAGVSQSPRYKVTKRGQDVALRCDPISGHVSLYWYRQALGQGPEFLTYFNYEAQQDKSGLPNDRFSAERPEGSISTLTIQRTEQRDSAMYRCASSPGSGRGGETQYFGPGTRLLVL.

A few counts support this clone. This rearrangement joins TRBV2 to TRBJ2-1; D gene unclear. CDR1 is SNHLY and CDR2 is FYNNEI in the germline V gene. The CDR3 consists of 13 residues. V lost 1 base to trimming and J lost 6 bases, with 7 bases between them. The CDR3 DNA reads TGTGCCAGCAGTGAAGGTCGGGTCAATGAGCAGTTCTTC. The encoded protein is CASSEGRVNEQFF. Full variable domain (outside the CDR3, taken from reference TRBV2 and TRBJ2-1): EPEVTQTPSHQVTQMGQEVILRCVPISNHLYFYWYRQILGQKVEFLVSFYNNEISEKSEIFDDQFSVERPDGSNFTLKIRSTKLEDSAMYFCASSEGRVNEQFFGPGTRLTVL.

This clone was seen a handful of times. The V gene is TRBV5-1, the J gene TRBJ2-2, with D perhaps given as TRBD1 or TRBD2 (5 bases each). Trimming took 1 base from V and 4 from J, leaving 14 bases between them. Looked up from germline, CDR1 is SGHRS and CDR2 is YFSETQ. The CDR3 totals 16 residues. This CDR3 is CASSLPSRASTGELFF. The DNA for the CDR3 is TGCGCCAGCAGCTTGCCTAGCAGGGCGAGCACCGGGGAGCTGTTTTTT.

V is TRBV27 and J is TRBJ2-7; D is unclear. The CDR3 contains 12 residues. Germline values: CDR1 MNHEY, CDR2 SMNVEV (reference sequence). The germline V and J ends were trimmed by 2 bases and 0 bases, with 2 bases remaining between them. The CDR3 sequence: CASSLNSYEQYF. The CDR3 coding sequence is TGTGCCAGCAGTTTAAACTCCTACGAGCAGTACTTC.

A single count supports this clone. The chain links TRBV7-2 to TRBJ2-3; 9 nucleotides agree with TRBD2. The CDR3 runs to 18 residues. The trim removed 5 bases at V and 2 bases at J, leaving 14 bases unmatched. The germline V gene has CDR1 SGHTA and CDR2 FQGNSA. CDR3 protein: CASSHSSASGVNTDTQYF. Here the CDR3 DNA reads TGTGCCAGCAGCCACAGTTCAGCTAGCGGGGTCAACACAGATACGCAGTATTTT.

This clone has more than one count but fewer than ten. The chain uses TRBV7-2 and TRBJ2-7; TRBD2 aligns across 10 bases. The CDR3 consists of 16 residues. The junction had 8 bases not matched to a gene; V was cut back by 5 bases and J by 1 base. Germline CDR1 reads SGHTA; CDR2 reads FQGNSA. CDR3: CASSPQTSGPSYEQYF. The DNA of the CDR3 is TGTGCCAGCAGCCCCCAGACTAGCGGGCCTTCCTACGAGCAGTACTTC.

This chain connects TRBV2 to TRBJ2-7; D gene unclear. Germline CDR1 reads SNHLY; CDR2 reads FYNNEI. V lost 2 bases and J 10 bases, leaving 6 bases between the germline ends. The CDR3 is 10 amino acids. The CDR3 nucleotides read TGTGCCAGCAGTGAATATCGACAGTACTTC. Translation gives CASSEYRQYF.

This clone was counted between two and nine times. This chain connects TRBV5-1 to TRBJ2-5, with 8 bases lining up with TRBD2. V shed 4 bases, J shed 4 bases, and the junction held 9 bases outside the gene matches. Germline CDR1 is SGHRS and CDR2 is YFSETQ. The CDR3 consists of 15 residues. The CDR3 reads CASSLTTSGGETQYF. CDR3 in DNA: TGCGCCAGCAGCCTAACTACTAGCGGAGGAGAGACCCAGTACTTC.

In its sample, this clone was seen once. CDR3 nucleotide sequence: TGTGCCAGCAGACGGACTAGCGGGGAGGAGCAGTACTTC. Residues: CASRRTSGEEQYF. The chain uses TRBV6-5 and TRBJ2-7; 12 bases match TRBD2. The germline V gene encodes CDR1 MNHEY and CDR2 SVGAGI. The CDR3 extends over 13 amino acids. The V gene end was trimmed by 6 bases and the J gene end by 7 bases; junction bases not matched to a gene: 4.

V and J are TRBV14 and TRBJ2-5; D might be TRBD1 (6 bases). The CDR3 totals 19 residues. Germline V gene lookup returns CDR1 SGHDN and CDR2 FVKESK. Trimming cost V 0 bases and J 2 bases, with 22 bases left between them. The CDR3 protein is CASSQDLRGSGAQQETQYF. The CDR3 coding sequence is TGTGCCAGCAGCCAAGATCTTCGGGGCTCAGGGGCCCAACAAGAGACCCAGTACTTC.

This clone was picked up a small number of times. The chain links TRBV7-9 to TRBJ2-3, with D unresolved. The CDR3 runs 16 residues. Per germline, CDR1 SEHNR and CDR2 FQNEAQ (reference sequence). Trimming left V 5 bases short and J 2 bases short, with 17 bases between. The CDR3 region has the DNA TGTGCCAGCAGCGCGGTAATTGGGAATCCCACAGATACGCAGTATTTT. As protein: CASSAVIGNPTDTQYF.

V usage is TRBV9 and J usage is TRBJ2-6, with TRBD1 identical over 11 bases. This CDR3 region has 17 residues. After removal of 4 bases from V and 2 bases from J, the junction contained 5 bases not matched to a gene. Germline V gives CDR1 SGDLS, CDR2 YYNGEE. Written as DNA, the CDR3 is TGTGCCAGCAGCCCTCCGGGACAGGGGGCTGGGGCCAACGTCCTGACTTTC. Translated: CASSPPGQGAGANVLTF.

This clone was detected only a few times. CDR3 sequence reads: CASSLPGPPYEQYF. The CDR3 DNA follows: TGTGCCAGCAGCTTGCCAGGTCCCCCCTACGAGCAGTACTTC. The chain carries TRBV5-6 and TRBJ2-7; no firm D call. The V gene lost 1 base and the J gene lost 2 bases, with 10 bases spanning the gap. CDR1 is SGHDT, CDR2 YYEEEE, per germline. The CDR3 covers 14 residues. Drawing the rest from reference TRBV5-6 and TRBJ2-7, the complete variable domain is DAGVTQSPTHLIKTRGQQVTLRCSPKSGHDTVSWYQQALGQGPQFIFQYYEEEERQRGNFPDRFSGHQFPNYSSELNVNALLLGDSALYLCASSLPGPPYEQYFGPGTRLTVT.

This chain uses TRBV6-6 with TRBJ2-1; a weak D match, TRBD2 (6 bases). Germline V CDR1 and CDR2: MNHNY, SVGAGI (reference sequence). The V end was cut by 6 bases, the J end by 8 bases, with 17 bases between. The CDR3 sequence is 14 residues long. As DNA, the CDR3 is TGTGCCAGCAGCCCCTATGGGGGAGGATATGAGCAGTTCTTC. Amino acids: CASSPYGGGYEQFF.

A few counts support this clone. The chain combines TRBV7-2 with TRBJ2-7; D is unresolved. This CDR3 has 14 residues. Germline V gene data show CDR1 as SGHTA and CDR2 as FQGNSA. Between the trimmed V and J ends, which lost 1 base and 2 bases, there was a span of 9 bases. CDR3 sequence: CASSLDRTTYEQYF. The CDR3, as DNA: TGTGCCAGCAGCTTAGATAGGACGACCTACGAGCAGTACTTC.